The sequence of this TCR beta chain was determined in a study of cytomegalovirus exposure and HLA in healthy donors. The V gene lost 0 bases and the J gene lost 4 bases, with 9 bases spanning the gap. Germline V gene sequence: CDR1 MNHEY, CDR2 SVGAGI. CDR3 length equals 14 residues. Sequenced by immunoSEQ multiplex PCR; TCRdb stores in-frame clones only, minus some. The repertoire holds roughly 120,000 clones, with 70% to 90% as singletons. The chain is built from TRBV6-5 and TRBJ2-5; TRBD1 is a possible D gene (5 bases). Material for sequencing was PBMCs. This TCR came from a woman aged 25 to 39 in good health and CMV-seronegative. Here the CDR3 DNA reads TGTGCCAGCAGTTACTCCAGGGTCGGAGAGACCCAGTACTTC. Translating gives CASSYSRVGETQYF.